This TCR beta chain originates from a study of tumor-infiltrating lymphocytes in primary liver carcinoma. Production of TCR beta cDNA used 500 ng total RNA together with a constant-region primer. ARM-PCR, slightly modified, supplied the TCR beta libraries through three nested multiplex PCR rounds. Two initial PCR rounds of around 10 cycles each paired TRBV1-TRBV30 forward primers with a C-beta reverse primer. A single record per CDR3 protein comes from TCRdb applying MiXCR to the multiplex PCR reads. The sample has about 200,000 distinct CDR3 sequences, approximately 86% seen once. This CDR3 is built from 19 residues. The germline V gene encodes CDR1 ENHRY and CDR2 SYGVKD. On this clonotype: Its ends do not fully match the called genes, so a read error is possible.

Unsorted bulk tissue, roughly 19-34 mg of it, served as the source for co-extraction of RNA and DNA. Those patients suffered from chronic HBV infection and were treatment-naive. The V and J genes are TRBV10-3 and TRBJ2-3, with 8 bases identical to TRBD2. The TCR sequence derives from a middle-aged man with primary liver carcinoma and hepatitis B virus infection. The source material was tumor tissue from primary liver carcinoma. The CDR3 nucleotides read TGTACCATCAGTGAAATTGGACTAGCTGGAGGAAGTGGCACAGATACGCAGTATTTT. This encodes CTISEIGLAGGSGTDTQYF.